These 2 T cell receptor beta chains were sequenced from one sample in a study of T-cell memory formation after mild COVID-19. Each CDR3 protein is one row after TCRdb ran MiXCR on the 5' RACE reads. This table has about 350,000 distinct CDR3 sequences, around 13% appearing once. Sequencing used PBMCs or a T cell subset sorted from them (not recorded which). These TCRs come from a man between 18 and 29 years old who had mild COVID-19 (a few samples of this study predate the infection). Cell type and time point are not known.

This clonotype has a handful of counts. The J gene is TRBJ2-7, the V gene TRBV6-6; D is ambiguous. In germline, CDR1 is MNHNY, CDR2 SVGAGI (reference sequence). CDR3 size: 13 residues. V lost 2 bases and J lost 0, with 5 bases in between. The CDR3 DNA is TGTGCCAGCAGTTACACTAACTCCTACGAGCAGTACGTC. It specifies CASSYTNSYEQYV.

The CDR3 region has the DNA TGCGCCAGCAGCGAGGACCCCTCAGGGGAGCAGTACGTC. Protein sequence: CASSEDPSGEQYV. This sequence joins TRBV5-1 and TRBJ2-7; the D gene is possibly TRBD1 (5 bases). V was pared by 4 bases and J by 7 bases, with 15 bases between. This CDR3 is 13 amino acids long. CDR1 and CDR2 (germline): SGHRS, YFSETQ.